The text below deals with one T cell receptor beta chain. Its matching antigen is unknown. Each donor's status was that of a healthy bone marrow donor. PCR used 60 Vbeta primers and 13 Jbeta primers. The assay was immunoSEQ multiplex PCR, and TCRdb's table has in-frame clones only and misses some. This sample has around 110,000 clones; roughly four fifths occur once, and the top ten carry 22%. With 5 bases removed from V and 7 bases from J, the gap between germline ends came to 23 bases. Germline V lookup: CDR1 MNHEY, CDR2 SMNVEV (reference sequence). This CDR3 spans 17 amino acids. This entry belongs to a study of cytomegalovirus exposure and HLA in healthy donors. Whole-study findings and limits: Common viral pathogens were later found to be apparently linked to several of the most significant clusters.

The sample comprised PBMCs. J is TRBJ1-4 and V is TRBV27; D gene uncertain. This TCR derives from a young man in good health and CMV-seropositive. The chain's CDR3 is CASSAGNLGRRVEKLFF. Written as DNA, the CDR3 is TGTGCCAGCAGTGCAGGCAACTTAGGACGGAGGGTTGAAAAACTGTTTTTT.